The 6 T cell receptor beta chains reported below all come from one sample, sequenced in a study of T-cell memory formation after mild COVID-19. TCRdb fed the 5' RACE reads into MiXCR, producing one record per CDR3 protein. The data show tens of thousands of distinct CDR3 sequences, roughly 15% seen once. Source material: PBMCs or a T cell subset sorted from them (not recorded which). Receptors originate from a man between 18 and 29 years old who had mild COVID-19 (a few samples of this study predate the infection). Cell type and time point are not known.

This clonotype was seen more than once but under ten times. The chain links TRBV10-3 to TRBJ2-5, with D perhaps given as TRBD1 or TRBD2 (5 bases each). Germline V gene sequence: CDR1 ENHRY, CDR2 SYGVKD. The CDR3 has 15 residues. Deletions cut 7 bases from V and 3 bases from J, with 18 bases between. CDR3 amino acids: CAITVGRSMKETQYF. The CDR3 nucleotides read TGTGCCATCACTGTGGGACGGTCCATGAAAGAGACCCAGTACTTC.

The chain combines TRBV7-9 with TRBJ1-1; the D gene is possibly TRBD1 (6 bases). From germline, CDR1 is SEHNR and CDR2 FQNEAQ (reference sequence). The CDR3 runs 16 residues. The ends were cut back, 4 bases at V and 1 base at J, with 16 bases in the middle. The CDR3 loop reads CASSSERTERNTEAFF. DNA for the CDR3: TGTGCCAGCAGCTCGGAACGGACAGAACGGAACACTGAAGCTTTCTTT.

The chain joins TRBV27 to TRBJ1-5; a weak D match, TRBD1 (6 bases). Germline values: CDR1 MNHEY, CDR2 SMNVEV (reference sequence). CDR3 length: 14 amino acids. The ends were cut back, 6 bases at V and 1 base at J, with 10 bases in the middle. The chain's CDR3 is CASRVTGSNQPQHF. The CDR3 DNA reads TGTGCCAGCAGGGTTACAGGGAGCAATCAGCCCCAGCATTTT.

This clonotype was seen a handful of times. The chain links TRBV11-2 to TRBJ2-1; either TRBD1 or TRBD2 may supply D (6 bases each). CDR3 length: 11 amino acids. The V and J ends lost 5 bases and 15 bases respectively, with 14 bases between them. Germline CDR1 SGHAT, CDR2 FQNNGV. CDR3 coding DNA: TGTGCCAGCAGCACTACGGGGGCCGGGTTCTTC. This codes for CASSTTGAGFF.

The gene calls are TRBV12-5 and TRBJ2-2; D perhaps matches TRBD2 (6 bases). This CDR3 region has 15 residues. The ends were cut back, 0 bases at V and 6 bases at J, with 11 bases in the middle. In germline, CDR1 is LGHNT, CDR2 FRNRAP. The CDR3 protein is CASGLVPGGPGELFF. CDR3 coding DNA: TGTGCTAGTGGTTTGGTACCTGGAGGGCCCGGGGAGCTGTTTTTT.

The sample holds one count of this clonotype. The chain combines TRBV5-4 with TRBJ2-7; D uncertain. The V gene lost 0 bases and the J gene lost 2 bases, with 9 bases spanning the gap. Germline CDR1 is SGHNT and CDR2 is YYREEE (reference sequence). The CDR3 is made up of 14 amino acids. CDR3 nucleotides: TGTGCCAGCAGCTTGGGACTGAACCCCTACGAGCAGTACTTC. Amino acid sequence: CASSLGLNPYEQYF.